Sequencing of this T cell receptor (beta chain) was carried out in a study of T cells after yellow fever vaccination (dated by TCRdb to the late 2010s). Looking at the study overall: The SMART-Seq v4 Ultra Low Input RNA kit was used to prepare libraries from fractions with low cell numbers. To follow T-cell clones before and after both primary and booster YFV17D yellow fever vaccination, bulk TCR alpha and beta repertoires underwent longitudinal sequencing. Two healthy male donors, one aged 18 to 30 and one aged 30 to 40 years, made up the cohort. Bulk PBMC replicates and cell subsets were isolated from blood drawn at multiple timepoints before and after both primary and secondary immunization. What the research found in general, with its limitations: The secondary T-cell response was found to be weaker but faster than the primary response, with a peak reached on day 5 rather than on day 15. After the booster, most clones that had expanded after primary vaccination were detected again (roughly 95% of CD4 and 88% of CD8), suggesting broad maintenance of memory. A small fraction of clonotypes appeared in both the CD4 and CD8 compartments, likely as a result of convergent recombination. FACS-sorted repertoires could contain abundant contaminating clonotypes from the bulk population, so computational filtering was required. Only two donors were included in the study, so the extent to which the findings can be generalized is limited.

TCR cDNA was made using 5'RACE template switching, a step that added a universal primer site and unique molecular identifiers. cDNA synthesis was primed from both the TCR alpha and TCR beta constant segments. Library amplification involved two PCR steps, and the second step added sample barcodes and sequencing adapters. Sequencing of the libraries was done on either Illumina HiSeq 2500 (2x100 bp) or NovaSeq (2x150 bp). Per the source publication's procedure: MIGEC was used to demultiplex reads and collapse the reads into UMI consensus sequences, and MiXCR was used for V(D)J alignment. Vaccine-responding clonotypes were identified with edgeR using replicate PBMC samples, with FDR below 0.01 and a log2 fold change above 5 up to day 15 being required. Each bulk clonotype received a CD4 or CD8 identity based on whether the sequenced CD4 or CD8 repertoire contained that clonotype at higher abundance. TCRdb reran the public reads through fastp at Q25 and MiXCR, keeping productive beta chains. Under each unique CDR3 protein, matching rows form one entry showing the most common genes and DNA. For this entry, the V and J calls and clone size follow TCRdb and not the study's own pipeline. The sample includes 50,000 or so distinct CDR3 sequences, with approximately 7% observed a single time. The ten largest clones take up less than 45% of the sample.

This clonotype was seen ten or more times. Its antigen is currently not known. Base qualities are missing; no much larger clone stands one base away. CDR1 and CDR2, looked up from the germline V gene, are SNHLY and FYNNEI. V loses 3 bases of germline sequence and J loses 4 bases, and the interval between the two ends is 21 bases. The CDR3 contains 17 residues, cysteine and phenylalanine counted. Here the CDR3 DNA is all that survives: 51 bases in frame from base 1. Interpreted using the paper, the treatment or condition label stands for: live attenuated yellow fever vaccine strain. A standard Ficoll-Paque protocol was used to isolate PBMCs from peripheral blood. Dynabeads CD4 and CD8 positive selection kits were used to isolate the CD4 and CD8 T-cell fractions. TriZol was used to extract RNA from bulk PBMCs, from CD4 and CD8 fractions, and from dextramer-positive and dextramer-negative fractions.

The V and J segments used are TRBV2 and TRBJ1-2; TRBD1 might be the D gene, on 5 matching bases. The source is a man younger than 30 who received the YFV17D yellow fever vaccine. Here the sequenced sample was CD8+ T cells sorted from PBMCs, taken on the day of the first yellow fever vaccination. This receptor has the CDR3 CASSESRGWQTRYGYTF. In nucleotide form, the sequence is TGTGCCAGCAGTGAGTCTAGGGGATGGCAGACTCGCTATGGCTACACCTTC.